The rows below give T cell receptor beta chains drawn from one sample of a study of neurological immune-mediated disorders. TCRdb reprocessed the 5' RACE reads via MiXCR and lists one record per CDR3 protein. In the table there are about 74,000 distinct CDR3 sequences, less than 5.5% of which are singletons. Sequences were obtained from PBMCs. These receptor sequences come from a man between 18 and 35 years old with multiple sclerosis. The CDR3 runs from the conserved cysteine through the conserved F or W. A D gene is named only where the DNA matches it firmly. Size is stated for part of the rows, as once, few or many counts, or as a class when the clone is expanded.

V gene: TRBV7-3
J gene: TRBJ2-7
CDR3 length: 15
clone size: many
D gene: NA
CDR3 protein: CASSLTGGVGYEQYF
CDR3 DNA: TGTGCCAGCAGCTTAACAGGGGGAGTGGGATACGAGCAGTACTTC

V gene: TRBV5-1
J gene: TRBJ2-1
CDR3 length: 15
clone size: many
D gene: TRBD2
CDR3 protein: CASGPRGGVYNEQFF
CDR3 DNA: TGCGCCAGCGGACCACGGGGGGGAGTATACAATGAGCAGTTCTTC

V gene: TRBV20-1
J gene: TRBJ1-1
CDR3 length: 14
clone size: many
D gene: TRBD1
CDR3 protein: CSAPTGTANTEAFF
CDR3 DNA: TGCAGTGCTCCGACCGGGACAGCTAACACTGAAGCTTTCTTT

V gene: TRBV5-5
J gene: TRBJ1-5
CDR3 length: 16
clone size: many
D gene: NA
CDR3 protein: CASSFGTGISNQPQNF
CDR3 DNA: NA

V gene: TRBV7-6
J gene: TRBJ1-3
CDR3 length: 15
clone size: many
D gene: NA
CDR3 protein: CASSPGTHSGNTIYF
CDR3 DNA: TGTGCCAGCAGCCCAGGGACTCACTCTGGAAACACCATATATTTT

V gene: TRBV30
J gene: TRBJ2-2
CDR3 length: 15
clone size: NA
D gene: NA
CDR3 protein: CAWSVGQGSTGELFF
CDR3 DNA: TGTGCCTGGAGTGTAGGTCAGGGTAGTACCGGGGAGCTGTTTTTT

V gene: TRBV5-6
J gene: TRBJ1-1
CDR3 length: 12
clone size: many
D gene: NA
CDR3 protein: CASSLRSTEAFF
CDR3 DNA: TGTGCCAGCAGCTTGCGGAGCACTGAAGCTTTCTTT

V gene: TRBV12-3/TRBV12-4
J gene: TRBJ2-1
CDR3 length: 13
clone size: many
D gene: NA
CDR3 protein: CASSFDSYNEQFF
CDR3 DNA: TGTGCCAGCAGTTTTGATTCGTACAATGAGCAGTTCTTC

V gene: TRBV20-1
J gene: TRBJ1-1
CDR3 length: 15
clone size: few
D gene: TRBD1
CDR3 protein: CSARPPTGGDTEAFF
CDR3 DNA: TGCAGTGCTAGACCTCCGACAGGGGGGGATACTGAAGCTTTCTTT

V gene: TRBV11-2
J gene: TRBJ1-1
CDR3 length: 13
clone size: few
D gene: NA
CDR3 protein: CASRGKGNTEAFF
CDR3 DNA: TGTGCCAGCAGGGGAAAGGGGAACACTGAAGCTTTCTTT